Sequencing of this T cell receptor (beta chain) was carried out in a study of T cells after yellow fever vaccination. Study results and caveats: Post-booster reappearance was seen for most primary-vaccination clones (96% CD4, roughly 88% CD8).

Comments on this clonotype: The antigen is undetermined.

Template switching by 5'RACE produced TCR cDNA, adding a universal primer site and UMIs. Each CDR3 protein gets one entry after TCRdb re-called the 5' RACE reads with MiXCR. Of about 150,000 distinct CDR3 sequences in the sample, more than 6.5% were seen once. The sample in question was CD4+ T cells sorted from PBMCs, obtained 10 days after the yellow fever booster vaccination. This receptor was taken from a man aged 30 to 39 who received the YFV17D yellow fever vaccine.

The CDR3, as DNA: TGTGCCATCTGTTTGAAAGTGACCCTTTTGGGCTCTGGGGCCAACGTCCTGACTTTC. Its translation: CAICLKVTLLGSGANVLTF. This rearrangement joins TRBV3-1 to TRBJ2-6; D is undetermined. This CDR3 region has 19 residues. Deletions cut 10 bases from V and 0 bases from J, with 25 bases between. Germline values: CDR1 LGHDT, CDR2 YNNKEL (reference sequence).